This T cell receptor beta chain was observed in a study of CD8 T cells in ankylosing spondylitis. In TCRdb, the 5' RACE reads were re-called with MiXCR into one record per CDR3 protein. The sample consists of hundreds of thousands of distinct CDR3 sequences, over 7% of them appearing once. The CDR3 consists of 14 residues. The V and J ends lost 6 bases and 4 bases, in that order; junction bases with no gene match: 7. Germline lookup yields CDR1 DFQATT and CDR2 SNEGSKA (reference sequence). Sequencing used blood, either unsorted or a sorted T cell fraction (not recorded which). The origin of this receptor is a female donor with ankylosing spondylitis or in good health (not recorded which). The chain combines TRBV20-1 with TRBJ1-5; TRBD1 matches 9 bases. The CDR3 DNA sequence: TGCAGTGCACCCTTGGGACAGGGTAATCAGCCCCAGCATTTT. Its protein product is CSAPLGQGNQPQHF.